This T cell receptor (beta chain) was sequenced in a study of T cells in Graves' hyperthyroidism and ophthalmopathy. Study overall: Peripheral blood was secured at the point of initial diagnosis, before any treatment.

Amplified regions were TCR beta CDR3 sequences from RNA transcripts. Primed by the HTBI set, a first-round RT-PCR was run on the TCR CDR3. In TCRdb, the multiplex PCR reads were re-called with MiXCR into one record per CDR3 protein. Of about 840,000 distinct CDR3 sequences detected, about 38% appear once; the ten largest clones hold roughly 8.3%. Uncontrolled infection, other autoimmune disease, pregnancy or lactation led to exclusion. The diagnostic basis comprised clinical symptoms, serum thyroxine and TRAb, thyroid ultrasound and orbital computed tomography. CDR3 length: 13 residues. The V and J ends lost 5 bases and 8 bases, in that order; junction bases with no gene match: 6. Germline values: CDR1 ENHRY, CDR2 SYGVKD.

The sequence came from a man aged 18 to 30 with Graves' hyperthyroidism. Sequencing used blood. The chain carries TRBV10-3 and TRBJ1-2; 9 nucleotides agree with TRBD1. The CDR3 loop reads CAISLRDREGYTF. The DNA for the CDR3 is TGTGCCATCAGTCTCCGGGACAGGGAAGGCTACACCTTC.